Only a few counts were recorded for the clone carrying this T cell receptor (beta chain). Its target is unknown. This entry comes from a study of regulatory T cells in long-lasting Graves disease. Study summary: The term persistent Graves' disease signified upward of 5 years on antithyroid drugs with positive TSH receptor antibodies.

The CDR3 extends over 13 amino acids. CDR1 and CDR2 (germline): LNHDA, SQIVND (reference sequence). Trimming shortened V by 2 bases and J by 1 base, and 6 bases separated the two germline ends. Study-level points and caveats: Small sample size may have lowered accuracy. Relative to newly diagnosed Graves' patients, persistent ones had lower TCR diversity. Preferential use of TRBV28, TRBJ1-2 and TRBJ2-5 was seen in persistent disease.

Specified time point: persistent/refractory GD, antithyroid drugs over 5 years with positive TRAb. With RNA extracted from PBMCs as input, the TCR library was made. Researchers made TCR beta libraries by using iRepertoire HTBI primers and running Arm-PCR on CDR3 regions. MiXCR, run by TCRdb on the multiplex PCR reads, gives a single entry per CDR3 protein. The sample has a few hundred thousand distinct CDR3 sequences, around 23% seen once. This TCR was recovered from a female donor with Graves disease. V gene TRBV19 combines with J gene TRBJ2-7; perhaps TRBD2 as D (5 bases). The sequenced sample was peripheral blood mononuclear cells (PBMCs), obtained when the disease was refractory, from a patient treated with antithyroid drugs. The CDR3 reads CASSITRSYEQYF. CDR3 sequence (DNA): TGTGCCAGTAGTATAACTAGATCCTACGAGCAGTACTTC.